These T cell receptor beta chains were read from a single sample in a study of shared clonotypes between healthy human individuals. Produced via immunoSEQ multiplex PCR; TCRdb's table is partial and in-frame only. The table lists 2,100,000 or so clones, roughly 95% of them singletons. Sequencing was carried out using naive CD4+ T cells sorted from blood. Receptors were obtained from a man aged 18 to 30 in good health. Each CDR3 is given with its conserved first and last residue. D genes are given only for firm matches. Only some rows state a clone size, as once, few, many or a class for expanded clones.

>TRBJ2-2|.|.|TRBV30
TGTGCCTGGAAGCAGCACACCGGGGAGCTGTTTTTT
CAWKQHTGELFF
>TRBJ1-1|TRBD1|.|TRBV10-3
TGTGCCATCAGGGTTGGGGACAGAGGGGTCACTGAAGCTTTCTTT
CAIRVGDRGVTEAFF
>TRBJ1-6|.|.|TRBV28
TGTGCCAGCAGTTTAGTCGGAAACTTCTATAATTCACCCCTCCACTTT
CASSLVGNFYNSPLHF
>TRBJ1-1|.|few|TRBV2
TGTGCCAGCAGTGAGGGCACTGAAGCTTTCTTT
CASSEGTEAFF
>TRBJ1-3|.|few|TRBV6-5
TGTGCCAGCAGTGCAGGAAACACCATATATTTT
CASSAGNTIYF
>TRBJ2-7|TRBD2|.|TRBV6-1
TGTGCCAGCAGTGAACAGGCGGGAGTTCCTTACGAGCAGTACTTC
CASSEQAGVPYEQYF
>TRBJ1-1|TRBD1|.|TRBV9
TGTGCCAGTGGGACAGGGTTGGGTTTAAAGACTGAAGCTTTCTTT
CASGTGLGLKTEAFF
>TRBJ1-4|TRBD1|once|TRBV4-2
TGTGCCAGCAGCCAAGGAGACAGGGATAGTGAAAAACTGTTTTTT
CASSQGDRDSEKLFF
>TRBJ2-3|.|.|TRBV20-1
TGCAGTGCTATCCCTTACGATACGCAGTATTTT
CSAIPYDTQYF
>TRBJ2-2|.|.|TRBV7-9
TGTGCCAGCAGCTTCGAGGAGCTGTTTTTT
CASSFEELFF
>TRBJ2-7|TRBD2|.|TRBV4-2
TGTGCCAGCAGCCAAGAAGGTTCAGCGGGAGGGCCCCACGAGCAGTACTTC
CASSQEGSAGGPHEQYF
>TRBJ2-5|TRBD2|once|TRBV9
TGTGCCAGCAGCTCCCGGGGAGCGGGAGGGCCTCAAGAGACCCAGTACTTC
CASSSRGAGGPQETQYF
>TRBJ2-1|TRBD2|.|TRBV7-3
TGTGCCAGCAGCCCTATGTCGGGGGGGCACGATGAGCAGTTCTTC
CASSPMSGGHDEQFF
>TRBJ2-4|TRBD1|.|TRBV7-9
TGTGCCAGCAACTCCCGGGACAGGGGGAACATTCAGTACTTC
CASNSRDRGNIQYF
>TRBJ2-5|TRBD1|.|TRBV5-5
TGTGCCAGCAGCTTGGCCATCCGGGGACAGCAAGAGACCCAGTACTTC
CASSLAIRGQQETQYF